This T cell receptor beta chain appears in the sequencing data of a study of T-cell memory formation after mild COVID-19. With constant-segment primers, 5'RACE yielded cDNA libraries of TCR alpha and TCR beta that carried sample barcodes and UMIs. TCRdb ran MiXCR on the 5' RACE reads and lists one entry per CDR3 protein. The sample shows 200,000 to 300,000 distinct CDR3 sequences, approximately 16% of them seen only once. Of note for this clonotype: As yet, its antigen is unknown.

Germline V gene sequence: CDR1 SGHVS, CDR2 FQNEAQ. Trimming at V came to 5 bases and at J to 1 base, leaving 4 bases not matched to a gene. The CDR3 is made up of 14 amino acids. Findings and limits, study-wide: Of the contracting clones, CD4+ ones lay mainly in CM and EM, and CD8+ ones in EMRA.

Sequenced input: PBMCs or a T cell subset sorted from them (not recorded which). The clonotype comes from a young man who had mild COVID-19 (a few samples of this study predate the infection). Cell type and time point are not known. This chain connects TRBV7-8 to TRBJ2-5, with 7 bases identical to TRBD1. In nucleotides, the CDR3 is TGTGCCAGCAGCGGGGGACAGTCCCAAGAGACCCAGTACTTC. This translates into CASSGGQSQETQYF.